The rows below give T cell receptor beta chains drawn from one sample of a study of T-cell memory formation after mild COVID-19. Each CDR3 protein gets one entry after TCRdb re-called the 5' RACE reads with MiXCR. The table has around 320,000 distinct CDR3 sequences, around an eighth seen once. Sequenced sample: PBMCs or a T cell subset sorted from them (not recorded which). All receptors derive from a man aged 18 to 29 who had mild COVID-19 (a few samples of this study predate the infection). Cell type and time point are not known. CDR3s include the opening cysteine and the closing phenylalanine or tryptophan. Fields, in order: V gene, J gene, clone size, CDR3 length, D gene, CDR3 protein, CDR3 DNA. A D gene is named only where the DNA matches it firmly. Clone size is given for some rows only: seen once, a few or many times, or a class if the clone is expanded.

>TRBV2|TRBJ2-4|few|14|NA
CASNRHRDPNIQYF
TGTGCCAGCAACCGACATAGAGATCCAAACATTCAGTACTTC
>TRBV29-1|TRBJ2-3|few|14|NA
CSVGSIYPGDTQYF
TGCAGCGTTGGGTCCATTTACCCCGGGGATACGCAGTATTTT
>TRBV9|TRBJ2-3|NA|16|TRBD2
CASSVLRGGGTDTQYF
TGTGCCAGCAGCGTCCTGCGGGGGGGCGGGACAGATACGCAGTATTTT
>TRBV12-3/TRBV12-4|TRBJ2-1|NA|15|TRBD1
CASSFGTGVYNEQFF
TGTGCCAGCAGTTTCGGGACAGGGGTCTACAATGAGCAGTTCTTC
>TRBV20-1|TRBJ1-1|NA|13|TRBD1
CSARVRGYTEAFF
TGCAGTGCTAGGGTCAGGGGGTACACTGAAGCTTTCTTT
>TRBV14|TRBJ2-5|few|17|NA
CASSRSKALEYQETQYF
TGTGCCAGCAGCCGAAGTAAGGCCCTGGAGTACCAAGAGACCCAGTACTTC
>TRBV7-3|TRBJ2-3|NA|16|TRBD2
CASSRGVAGGTDTQYF
TGTGCCAGCAGCCGCGGGGTAGCGGGGGGCACAGATACGCAGTATTTT
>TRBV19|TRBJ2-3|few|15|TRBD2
CASSILAETTDTQYF
TGTGCCAGTAGTATACTAGCGGAAACCACAGATACGCAGTATTTT
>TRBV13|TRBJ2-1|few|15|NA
CASSEALVVDSEQFF
TGTGCCAGCAGCGAGGCCCTAGTTGTGGATAGTGAGCAGTTCTTC
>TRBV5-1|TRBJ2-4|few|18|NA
CASSLVGADSLAKNIQYF
TGCGCCAGCAGCTTGGTTGGTGCAGATTCACTAGCCAAAAACATTCAGTACTTC
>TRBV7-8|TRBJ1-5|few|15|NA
CASSRRDGNNQPQHF
TGTGCCAGCAGCCGCAGGGATGGGAACAATCAGCCCCAGCATTTT
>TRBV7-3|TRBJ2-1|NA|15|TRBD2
CASSLGAGGHNEQFF
TGTGCCAGCAGCTTAGGCGCGGGGGGGCACAATGAGCAGTTCTTC
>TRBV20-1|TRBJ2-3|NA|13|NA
CSADPTSTDTQYF
TGCAGTGCTGACCCCACTAGCACAGATACGCAGTATTTT
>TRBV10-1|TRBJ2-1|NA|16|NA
CASSNPGALSYNEQFF
TGCGCCAGCTCTAATCCCGGGGCCCTCTCCTACAATGAGCAGTTCTTC
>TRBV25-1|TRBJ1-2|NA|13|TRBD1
CASSVVNRGNYTF
TGTGCCAGCAGTGTTGTAAACAGGGGAAACTACACCTTC
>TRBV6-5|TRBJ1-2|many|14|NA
CASSYGRARYGYTF
TGTGCCAGCAGTTACGGCAGAGCCCGTTATGGCTACACCTTC
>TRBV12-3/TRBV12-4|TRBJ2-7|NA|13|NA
CASRLGTFWEQYF
TGTGCCAGCAGATTAGGGACTTTTTGGGAGCAGTACTTC
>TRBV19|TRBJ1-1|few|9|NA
CASGTEAFF
TGTGCCAGTGGCACTGAAGCTTTCTTT
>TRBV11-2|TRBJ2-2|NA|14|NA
CASSPDHNAGELFF
TGTGCCAGCAGCCCTGACCACAATGCCGGGGAGCTGTTTTTT